This TCR beta chain was captured in a study of Ad26.COV2.S vaccination and SARS-CoV-2 variants. Broader study findings: Measurement of non-spike TCR breadth gave similar results in vaccine and placebo recipients. The study found higher spike-specific TCR breadth in vaccine than placebo recipients.

Generated by immunoSEQ multiplex PCR, the TCRdb table keeps only in-frame clones and is missing some. The sample includes about 680,000 clones, more than 70% of them seen just once. As to treatment: roughly 18 received Ad26.COV2.S at low or high dose, single or two shots; 5 received placebo; per-sample allocation not given. Following the first vaccine or placebo injection, samples were taken on day 63. Germline assignment: CDR1 MNHEY and CDR2 SVGAGI. The CDR3 is 12 residues long. Trimming shortened V by 2 bases and J by 9 bases, and 8 bases separated the two germline ends. As for this clone: What it binds is not known.

The specimen comprised peripheral blood, sampled in a trial of Ad26.COV2.S vaccine versus placebo. The sequence derives from a person aged 18-65 years who received the Ad26.COV2.S COVID-19 vaccine or a placebo. The chain employs TRBV6-5 and TRBJ2-1; a weak D match, TRBD2 (5 bases). Here the CDR3 reads CASSYEGAEQFF. In DNA, the CDR3 is TGTGCCAGCAGTTACGAGGGCGCTGAGCAGTTCTTC.